This TCR beta chain was recorded in a study of Ad26.COV2.S vaccination and SARS-CoV-2 variants (dated by TCRdb to the early 2020s). As for the study more broadly: Donors in the vaccine arm were drawn from COV1001, a phase I-IIa trial of Ad26.COV2.S in healthy adults that was multicentre, randomized, double-blind and placebo-controlled. A total of 32 samples were included in the TCR-sequenced set, comprising around 19 Ad26.COV2.S vaccine recipients, 5 placebo recipients and 8 SARS-CoV-2 convalescent individuals. Trial participants were randomized into five groups of five: low-dose or high-dose Ad26.COV2.S given once or twice, or placebo on both occasions. Sequencing of the TCRbeta repertoire served to evaluate the specificity and breadth of SARS-CoV-2-reactive T cell receptors following Ad26.COV2.S vaccination. Ad26.COV2.S was given intramuscularly at 5x10^10 or 1x10^11 viral particles, as a single shot or as two shots 56 days apart. Throughout the experiments and outcome assessment, investigators stayed blinded to trial group allocation.

V is reduced by 0 bases and J by 13 bases, leaving a spacing of 18 bases between them. The CDR3 has 15 amino acids, counting the end cysteine and phenylalanine. Left in the record is the CDR3 DNA by itself, 45 bases read in frame from the first base. The germline V gene (reference sequence) supplies CDR1 LGHDT and CDR2 YNNKEL. The investigation overall reported the following: Substantial breadth of spike-specific CD8+ and CD4+ T cell responses was reported after vaccination. According to the authors, total T cell responses may have been underestimated by the TCR breadth and depth analyses. The study was not powered to compare responses between vaccine doses or regimens. Ad26.COV2.S recipients had higher spike-specific TCR breadth than placebo recipients (P = 0.0014). Vaccine and placebo recipients had comparable non-spike TCR breadth, which fits with the vaccine containing only spike.

The treatment or condition label for this specimen denotes: 15 to 20 received Ad26.COV2.S at low or high dose, single or two shots; 5 received placebo; per-sample allocation not given. Repertoires of vaccine and placebo recipients were sequenced from samples taken on day 63 after the first injection. Between 29 July and 7 August 2020, Cohort 1b enrolled fewer than 30 adults aged 18-55 years at one site in Boston, USA. As a vaccine, Ad26.COV2.S was a replication-incompetent adenovirus type 26 vector that expressed a prefusion-stabilized SARS-CoV-2 spike protein derived from the original Wuhan strain. TCRbeta CDR3 regions were sequenced with the immunoSEQ Assay. After extraction, genomic DNA underwent amplification by bias-controlled multiplex PCR, followed by high-throughput sequencing. The study's own analysis went as follows. To quantify the absolute abundance of each unique TCRbeta CDR3 region, sequences were collapsed and filtered. T cell fraction was estimated by normalizing TCRbeta template counts to usable DNA, which was measured by amplifying reference genes present in all nucleated cells. Repertoire TCRs were annotated as SARS-CoV-2-specific when V gene, CDR3 amino acid sequence and J gene were exactly matched to a known reactive TCR set. The reference SARS-CoV-2 TCR set came from MIRA and was filtered for enrichment in COVID-19-positive ImmuneCODE repertoires, removing public or cross-reactive TCRs. Using the MIRA antigens, annotated TCRs were further analysed by specific ORF or by position within an ORF. Breadth was defined as annotated unique rearrangements over total unique productive rearrangements; depth was the summed frequency of those rearrangements. Two-sided Wilcoxon rank-sum tests were used to compare TCR breadth between groups. TCRdb carries this immuneACCESS record with in-frame sequences only. Its versions omit some clonotypes, under half of them owing to an unresolved V gene in the studies checked, with the rest unexplained. V, J and clone size are taken as reported in that table, and D and trimming were inferred from the DNA itself. For this sample there are 350,000 to 500,000 clones; around 87% appear just once. The top ten clonotypes cover 3.6% of the sample.

Remarks on this clone: The antigen it recognizes is unknown. The input lacks base qualities; no much larger clone sits a single base away.

This receptor was identified in a person between 18 and 65 years old who received the Ad26.COV2.S COVID-19 vaccine or a placebo. Rearrangement joined TRBV3-1 (or the pseudogene TRBV3-2) to TRBJ1-4; the D segment cannot be called with confidence. This sample comprised peripheral blood, obtained in a trial of Ad26.COV2.S vaccine versus placebo. The nucleotide sequence is TGTGCCAGCAGCCAAGATGCGAGACGCGGGTCAGGACTGTTTTTT. Its protein product is CASSQDARRGSGLFF.